The 31 T cell receptor beta chains listed next were all sequenced from one sample in a study of PD-1 blockade in mismatch repair-deficient tumors. Profiling relied on immunoSEQ multiplex PCR, and the TCRdb table lists in-frame clones only, not all of them. The table includes under 150,000 clones, approximately 90% detected once. The sequences come from peripheral blood, collected 44 weeks after starting pembrolizumab. All receptors derive from an adult with mismatch repair-deficient cancer.

V and J are TRBV5-1 and TRBJ1-2; TRBD1 matches 9 bases. The CDR3 totals 14 residues. Germline lookup yields CDR1 SGHRS and CDR2 YFSETQ. Trimming took 3 bases from V and 3 from J; bases not matched to a gene: 3. The CDR3 DNA reads as TGCGCCAGCAGCTCAAGACAGGGGGACTATGGCTACACCTTC. As protein: CASSSRQGDYGYTF.

The V call is TRBV6-5, the J call TRBJ2-7; D remains ambiguous. V lost 8 bases and J 2 bases, leaving 13 bases between the germline ends. Germline CDR1 reads MNHEY; CDR2 reads SVGAGI. The CDR3 extends over 13 amino acids. The CDR3 coding sequence is TGTGCCAGCCAGCACAGTTTCCCCTACGAGCAGTACTTC. This encodes CASQHSFPYEQYF.

The V call is TRBV13, the J call TRBJ2-5; the D gene is possibly TRBD1 (5 bases). The CDR3 totals 16 residues. Trimming removed 5 bases at V and 8 bases at J, with 24 bases between. The germline V gene has CDR1 PRHDT and CDR2 FYEKMQ (reference sequence). The CDR3 DNA is TGTGCCAGCAGCACCTCAGGGTCTCGAGTTTGGGCAACCCAGTACTTC. It yields the protein CASSTSGSRVWATQYF.

This clone was observed a few times. This chain links TRBV21-1 with TRBJ2-7. TRBV21-1 counts as a pseudogene. The CDR3 spans 11 residues. For the CDR3, the DNA is TGTGCCAGCAGCAGAAGCTACGAGCAGTACTTC. Its translation: CASSRSYEQYF.

The CDR3: CATSPRGGPDTQYF. CDR3 DNA: TGTGCCACCAGCCCCCGAGGAGGACCAGATACGCAGTATTTT. The rearrangement joins TRBV15 to TRBJ2-3; D is possibly TRBD2 (5 bases). The germline V gene has CDR1 LNHNV and CDR2 YYDKDF (reference sequence). V lost 5 bases, J lost 4 bases, and 13 bases lay in between. CDR3 length: 14 residues. The whole variable domain, filled in from reference TRBV15 and TRBJ2-3, reads DAMVIQNPRYQVTQFGKPVTLSCSQTLNHNVMYWYQQKSSQAPKLLFHYYDKDFNNEADTPDNFQSRRPNTSFCFLDIRSPGLGDTAMYLCATSPRGGPDTQYFGPGTRLTVL.

V usage is TRBV29-1 and J usage is TRBJ2-7; 8 bases are shared with TRBD2. The CDR3 runs to 15 residues. Germline CDR1 and CDR2: SQVTM and ANQGSEA. The J segment lost 2 bases and the V segment lost 2 bases, leaving 8 bases of the junction unmatched. The CDR3 sequence: CSVELGREGTYEQYF. The CDR3 bases are TGCAGCGTTGAATTAGGCCGGGAGGGAACCTACGAGCAGTACTTC.

V is TRBV25-1 and J is TRBJ1-1, with 9 positions matching TRBD1. The CDR3 loop spans 16 amino acids. V was pared by 1 base and J by 11 bases, with 14 bases of the junction left unmatched. The germline V gene has CDR1 MGHDK and CDR2 SYGVNS. The CDR3 loop reads CASSEFGTGSNVWAFF. In DNA form, the CDR3 reads TGTGCCAGCAGTGAATTTGGGACAGGGTCCAATGTTTGGGCTTTCTTT.

The rearrangement joins TRBV11-2 to TRBJ2-5; 7 positions agree with TRBD1. The CDR3 covers 15 residues. The germline V gene encodes CDR1 SGHAT and CDR2 FQNNGV. Trimming cost V 4 bases and J 0 bases; bases outside gene matches: 5. The CDR3 is CASSSGQKNQETQYF. The DNA of the CDR3 is TGTGCCAGCAGCTCGGGACAGAAGAACCAAGAGACCCAGTACTTC. Supplemented by reference TRBV11-2 and TRBJ2-5, the full variable domain reads EAGVAQSPRYKIIEKRQSVAFWCNPISGHATLYWYQQILGQGPKLLIQFQNNGVVDDSQLPKDRFSAERLKGVDSTLKIQPAKLEDSAVYLCASSSGQKNQETQYFGPGTRLLVL.

In its sample, this clone was seen a few times. The J gene is TRBJ2-7, the V gene TRBV7-2; 7 bases line up with TRBD2. J gave up 5 bases and V 2 bases, and 3 bases lay outside the gene matches. The CDR3 loop spans 13 amino acids. Germline assignment: CDR1 SGHTA and CDR2 FQGNSA. CDR3 in amino acids: CASSLSGINEQYF. The CDR3 DNA is TGTGCCAGCAGCTTAAGCGGGATCAACGAGCAGTACTTC.

This chain links TRBV13 with TRBJ2-7; 10 positions agree with TRBD2. V lost 5 bases, J lost 2 bases, and 6 bases stayed unmatched. In germline, CDR1 is PRHDT, CDR2 FYEKMQ (reference sequence). The CDR3 sequence is 15 residues long. Here the CDR3 reads CASSQEAGGPYEQYF. CDR3 nucleotide sequence: TGTGCCAGCAGCCAAGAAGCGGGAGGGCCCTACGAGCAGTACTTC.

J is TRBJ2-3 and V is TRBV6-6; D gene ambiguous. The CDR3 loop spans 15 amino acids. Germline CDR1 and CDR2: MNHNY and SVGAGI (reference sequence). Between the trimmed V and J ends, which lost 8 bases and 3 bases, there was a span of 18 bases. DNA for the CDR3: TGTGCCAGCTGTGACTCCCGGATGCCGACAGATACGCAGTATTTT. It translates to CASCDSRMPTDTQYF.

This chain joins TRBV5-1 and TRBJ2-1; TRBD2 matches at 8 bases. V shed 0 bases and J 5 bases; nucleotides not matched to a gene: 7. The germline V gene encodes CDR1 SGHRS and CDR2 YFSETQ. This CDR3 has 16 amino acids. The CDR3 loop reads CASSLDLAGVNNEQFF. The CDR3 DNA sequence: TGCGCCAGCAGCTTGGATCTAGCGGGTGTTAACAATGAGCAGTTCTTC.

The chain uses TRBV21-1 and TRBJ2-4. TRBV21-1 is an annotated pseudogene. The CDR3 length is 18 residues. The CDR3 loop reads CASSKSEGPHQAKNIQYF. In DNA form, the CDR3 reads TGTGCCAGCAGCAAAAGCGAGGGACCACACCAAGCCAAAAACATTCAGTACTTC.

The CDR3 sequence is CSVGGSQTTGEQYF. CDR3 coding DNA: TGCAGCGTTGGGGGTTCTCAGACGACGGGCGAGCAGTACTTC. The chain joins TRBV29-1 to TRBJ2-7, with no clear D. CDR1 SQVTM and CDR2 ANQGSEA come from the germline V gene. There are 14 residues in the CDR3. Trimming left V 4 bases short and J 6 bases short, with 19 bases between.

This clone has only a few counts. V and J are TRBV14 and TRBJ2-1; 9 bases align to TRBD2. The V segment lost 5 bases and the J segment 4 bases; nucleotides outside the gene matches: 6. The CDR3 runs 15 residues. Germline V CDR1 and CDR2: SGHDN, FVKESK. The DNA for the CDR3 is TGTGCCAGCAGCTATCGGACTAGCGTTTACAATGAGCAGTTCTTC. Translation gives CASSYRTSVYNEQFF. The variable domain in full, with the rest retrieved from reference TRBV14 and TRBJ2-1, is EAGVTQFPSHSVIEKGQTVTLRCDPISGHDNLYWYRRVMGKEIKFLLHFVKESKQDESGMPNNRFLAERTGGTYSTLKVQPAELEDSGVYFCASSYRTSVYNEQFFGPGTRLTVL.

The V call is TRBV27, the J call TRBJ2-7; a weak D match, TRBD2 (6 bases). The CDR3 has 15 residues. Germline V lookup: CDR1 MNHEY, CDR2 SMNVEV (reference sequence). Trimming left V 7 bases short and J 0 bases short, with 16 bases between. The chain's CDR3 is CASTPRGGNSYEQYF. DNA of the CDR3: TGTGCCAGCACCCCACGGGGCGGGAACTCCTACGAGCAGTACTTC.

This clone was recorded once. The V call is TRBV7-3, the J call TRBJ2-1; D unclear. CDR3 length: 14 amino acids. The ends were cut back, 5 bases at V and 2 bases at J, with 10 bases in the middle. The germline gives CDR1 SGHTA, CDR2 FQGTGA. This CDR3 reads CASSDWVPYNEQFF. For the CDR3, the DNA is TGTGCCAGCAGCGACTGGGTCCCCTACAATGAGCAGTTCTTC. The entire variable domain, with the rest obtained from reference TRBV7-3 and TRBJ2-1, is as follows: GAGVSQTPSNKVTEKGKYVELRCDPISGHTALYWYRQSLGQGPEFLIYFQGTGAADDSGLPNDRFFAVRPEGSVSTLKIQRTERGDSAVYLCASSDWVPYNEQFFGPGTRLTVL.

The gene calls are TRBV27 and TRBJ2-7; either TRBD1 or TRBD2 may fit D (5 bases each). Per the germline V gene, CDR1 is MNHEY and CDR2 is SMNVEV (reference sequence). The CDR3 spans 15 residues. The V and J ends lost 1 base and 1 base respectively, with 11 bases between them. The DNA of the CDR3 is TGTGCCAGCAGTTTATTGGGGACGAGATCCTACGAGCAGTACTTC. Amino acids: CASSLLGTRSYEQYF.

The rearrangement joins TRBV20-1 to TRBJ2-1, with D perhaps matching TRBD2 (6 bases). The V gene lost 3 bases and the J gene lost 8 bases, with 8 bases spanning the gap. Germline V lookup: CDR1 DFQATT, CDR2 SNEGSKA (reference sequence). The CDR3 is made up of 11 amino acids. The DNA for the CDR3 is TGCAGTGCTAGGCCTAGCGATGAGCAGTTCTTC. This sequence encodes CSARPSDEQFF.

The V call is TRBV18, the J call TRBJ2-2; no reliable D call. The CDR3 has 12 residues. The germline CDR1 and CDR2 sequences are KGHSH and LQKENI. The germline V and J ends were trimmed by 0 bases and 7 bases, with 3 bases remaining between them. CDR3 DNA sequence: TGTGCCAGCTCACCACCCTACGGGGAGCTGTTTTTT. Protein: CASSPPYGELFF.

This sequence joins TRBV6-1 and TRBJ2-1; 12 nucleotides line up with TRBD2. CDR1 is MNHNS and CDR2 is SASEGT in the germline V gene. The length of the CDR3 is 15 residues. V was clipped by 2 bases and J by 8 bases; unmatched bases: 4. CDR3 coding DNA: TGTGCCAGCAGTGAACTAGCGGGAGGGCTCGATGAGCAGTTCTTC. Translation: CASSELAGGLDEQFF.

This chain links TRBV7-8 with TRBJ2-7; 11 bases align to TRBD1. The CDR3 runs 16 residues. Germline V gene sequence: CDR1 SGHVS, CDR2 FQNEAQ. V trimming: 5 bases; J trimming: 3 bases; junction bases outside the gene matches: 9. The CDR3 sequence: CASSLRTGGNHYEQYF. Written as DNA, the CDR3 is TGTGCCAGCAGCCTCCGGACAGGGGGCAACCACTACGAGCAGTACTTC. The full variable domain, with the rest looked up from reference TRBV7-8 and TRBJ2-7, is GAGVSQSPRYKVAKRGQDVALRCDPISGHVSLFWYQQALGQGPEFLTYFQNEAQLDKSGLPSDRFFAERPEGSVSTLKIQRTQQEDSAVYLCASSLRTGGNHYEQYFGPGTRLTVT.

The genes are TRBV10-3 and TRBJ2-1; unclear D gene. The CDR3 has 12 residues. The germline gives CDR1 ENHRY, CDR2 SYGVKD. Trimming left V 6 bases short and J 8 bases short, with 11 bases between. The CDR3 DNA sequence: TGTGCCATCAGCCCTAATACCGATGAGCAGTTCTTC. It yields the protein CAISPNTDEQFF.

The table lists this clone with a few counts. The V call is TRBV14, the J call TRBJ2-7, with a tentative D call TRBD2 (6 bases). Germline V CDR1 and CDR2: SGHDN, FVKESK. This CDR3 contains 14 residues. V lost 2 bases and J 3 bases, leaving 11 bases between the germline ends. The CDR3 DNA sequence: TGTGCCAGCAGCCAACACGGGGGAGACTACGAGCAGTACTTC. The encoded protein is CASSQHGGDYEQYF.

The chain couples TRBV27 to TRBJ1-1, with D unresolved. The CDR3 has 14 amino acids. The germline V and J ends were trimmed by 6 bases and 4 bases, with 15 bases remaining between them. Germline loops: CDR1 MNHEY, CDR2 SMNVEV (reference sequence). The CDR3 here is CASRVQGGGTEAFF. CDR3 nucleotides: TGTGCCAGCAGGGTGCAAGGAGGCGGCACTGAAGCTTTCTTT.

V gene TRBV6-5 combines with J gene TRBJ2-2; no firm D call. The CDR3 runs 15 residues. Looked up from germline, CDR1 is MNHEY and CDR2 is SVGAGI. V was trimmed by 6 bases and J by 5 bases, leaving 16 bases between them. CDR3 sequence: CASSGWGGRTGELFF. The CDR3 nucleotides are TGTGCCAGCAGCGGCTGGGGTGGAAGAACCGGGGAGCTGTTTTTT.

In this sample, this clone turned up a few times. The rearrangement uses TRBV4-2 and TRBJ2-1; 10 nucleotides agree with TRBD1. Unmatched junction bases numbered 9, after V lost 3 bases and J lost 13 bases. CDR1 is LGHNA and CDR2 is YNFKEQ in the germline V gene. The CDR3 consists of 14 residues. CDR3 loop: CASSQMTGGFFQFF. The CDR3 DNA is TGTGCCAGCAGCCAGATGACAGGGGGCTTTTTTCAGTTCTTC.

The chain employs TRBV5-6 and TRBJ2-3, with D tentatively TRBD2 (6 bases). Germline CDR1 is SGHDT and CDR2 is YYEEEE. The CDR3 runs to 15 residues. V gave up 6 bases and J gave up 1 base, with 15 bases separating them. The CDR3 reads CASTLRLGGTDTQYF. DNA of the CDR3: TGTGCCAGCACCCTTCGACTAGGGGGCACAGATACGCAGTATTTT. Full variable domain (remainder filled in from reference TRBV5-6 and TRBJ2-3): DAGVTQSPTHLIKTRGQQVTLRCSPKSGHDTVSWYQQALGQGPQFIFQYYEEEERQRGNFPDRFSGHQFPNYSSELNVNALLLGDSALYLCASTLRLGGTDTQYFGPGTRLTVL.

The V gene is TRBV6-4, the J gene TRBJ2-3, with TRBD1 matching 9 bases. Germline CDR1 and CDR2: MRHNA and SNTAGT. The CDR3 extends over 15 amino acids. Trimming at V came to 6 bases and at J to 6 bases, leaving 10 bases not matched to a gene. CDR3 residues: CASRAMGQGPDTQYF. The DNA of the CDR3 is TGTGCCAGCAGGGCTATGGGACAGGGCCCCGATACGCAGTATTTT.

The V and J genes are TRBV7-9 and TRBJ2-1, with TRBD2 matching over 15 bases. The CDR3 sequence is 17 residues long. Trimming at V came to 2 bases and at J to 9 bases, leaving 8 bases not matched to a gene. Germline CDR1 and CDR2: SEHNR and FQNEAQ (reference sequence). The CDR3 DNA is TGTGCCAGCAGCTTATTTTGGACTAGCGGGAGGGCCACTGAGCAGTTCTTC. Encoded protein: CASSLFWTSGRATEQFF. Full variable domain (remainder filled in from reference TRBV7-9 and TRBJ2-1): DTGVSQNPRHKITKRGQNVTFRCDPISEHNRLYWYRQTLGQGPEFLTYFQNEAQLEKSRLLSDRFSAERPKGSFSTLEIQRTEQGDSAMYLCASSLFWTSGRATEQFFGPGTRLTVL.

The chain couples TRBV7-2 to TRBJ2-3; D tentatively reads TRBD1 or TRBD2 (5 bases each). Germline lookup yields CDR1 SGHTA and CDR2 FQGNSA. The germline V and J ends were trimmed by 1 base and 6 bases, with 17 bases remaining between them. The CDR3 spans 16 residues. CDR3 sequence: CASSLERDPAVDTQYF. The CDR3 DNA reads TGTGCCAGCAGCTTAGAGAGGGACCCAGCGGTGGATACGCAGTATTTT. The variable domain in full, completed from reference TRBV7-2 and TRBJ2-3, reads GAGVSQSPSNKVTEKGKDVELRCDPISGHTALYWYRQSLGQGLEFLIYFQGNSAPDKSGLPSDRFSAERTGGSVSTLTIQRTQQEDSAVYLCASSLERDPAVDTQYFGPGTRLTVL.